The T cell receptor (beta chain) under discussion was sequenced for a study of blood T cell repertoires in COVID-19. V gave up 9 bases and J gave up 4 bases, with 18 bases separating them. There are 15 residues in the CDR3. Germline CDR1 reads ENHRY; CDR2 reads SYGVKD. The repertoire was sequenced with immunoSEQ multiplex PCR; TCRdb's copy has only in-frame clones and lacks some. In the table there are 89,000 or so clones, roughly 96% of which are singletons. The chain is built from TRBV10-3 and TRBJ2-2, with D hard to call. The clonotype was recovered from a human donor with active COVID-19. The donor label of this sample is uncertain. The sequenced material came from peripheral blood. This chain's CDR3 is CAIKISNGSTGELFF. CDR3 DNA: TGTGCCATTAAGATTAGTAATGGTTCCACCGGGGAGCTGTTTTTT.